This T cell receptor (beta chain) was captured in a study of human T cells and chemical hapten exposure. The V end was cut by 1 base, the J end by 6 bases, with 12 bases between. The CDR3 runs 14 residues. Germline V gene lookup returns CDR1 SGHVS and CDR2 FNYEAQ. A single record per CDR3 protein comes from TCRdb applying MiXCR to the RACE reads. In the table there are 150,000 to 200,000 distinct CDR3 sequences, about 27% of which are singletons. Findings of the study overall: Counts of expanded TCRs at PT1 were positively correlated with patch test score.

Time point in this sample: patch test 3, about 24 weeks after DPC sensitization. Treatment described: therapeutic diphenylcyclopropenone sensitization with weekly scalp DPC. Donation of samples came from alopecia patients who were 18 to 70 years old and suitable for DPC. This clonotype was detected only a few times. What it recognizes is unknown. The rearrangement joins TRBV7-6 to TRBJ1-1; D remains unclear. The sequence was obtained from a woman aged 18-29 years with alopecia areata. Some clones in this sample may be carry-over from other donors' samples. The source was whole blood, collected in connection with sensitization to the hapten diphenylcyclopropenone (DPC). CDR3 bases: TGTGCCAGCAGCTTAGTTAAAACTTTTCCTGAAGCTTTCTTT. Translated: CASSLVKTFPEAFF.